The 11 T cell receptor beta chains reported below all come from one sample, sequenced in a study of chemoradiotherapy in HPV16-positive cancers. Sequencing was performed with immunoSEQ multiplex PCR; in TCRdb, only in-frame clones are kept and a portion is missing. The data show 9,500 to 15,000 clones, roughly 88% seen once. Sequenced here: blood, sampled from a patient who underwent chemoradiotherapy. These receptors all come from a human donor with HPV-associated anogenital cancer.

This clone was recorded a few times. The genes are TRBV6-1 and TRBJ2-7; no reliable D call. V lost 8 bases and J 3 bases, leaving 17 bases between the germline ends. Germline V gene lookup returns CDR1 MNHNS and CDR2 SASEGT. The CDR3 totals 14 residues. In DNA, the CDR3 is TGTGCCAGCGACCGAGGCCCAGATAACTACGAGCAGTACTTC. It translates to CASDRGPDNYEQYF.

A few counts support this clone. A junction boundary mismatches the germline segment, possibly from a read error. The chain joins TRBV18 to TRBJ1-2, with D uncertain. CDR3 length: 12 amino acids. The germline V gene has CDR1 KGHSH and CDR2 LQKENI. The chain's CDR3 is CASSPLVEGIAF. The CDR3 region has the DNA TGTGCCAGCTCACCCCTAGTTGAAGGTATTGCCTTC.

This clone was counted only a few times. The J gene is TRBJ2-3, the V gene TRBV2; a weak D match, TRBD1 (5 bases). This CDR3 region has 17 residues. The V end was cut by 8 bases, the J end by 2 bases, with 23 bases between. Germline lookup yields CDR1 SNHLY and CDR2 FYNNEI. CDR3 loop: CASARTTDRPSTDTQYF. CDR3 sequence (DNA): TGTGCCAGCGCGCGGACGACAGACAGACCGTCCACAGATACGCAGTATTTT.

The chain employs TRBV4-2 and TRBJ2-7, with 9 nucleotides matching TRBD2. Germline CDR1 reads LGHNA; CDR2 reads YNFKEQ. V shed 0 bases, J shed 2 bases, and the junction held 11 bases outside the gene matches. The CDR3 is made up of 18 amino acids. CDR3 DNA sequence: TGTGCCAGCAGCCAAGATCCTTCAAGGAGCGGGGGGACCTACGAGCAGTACTTC. It yields the protein CASSQDPSRSGGTYEQYF.

The CDR3 DNA reads TGTGCCAGCAGCTTGGGGGGGGCCAGCACAGATACGCAGTATTTT. Translating it yields CASSLGGASTDTQYF. The chain joins TRBV5-6 to TRBJ2-3; D might be TRBD1 or TRBD2, each matching 6 bases. V was trimmed by 0 bases and J by 0 bases, leaving 8 bases between them. CDR1 and CDR2 (germline): SGHDT, YYEEEE. This CDR3 has 15 amino acids.

The chain employs TRBV2 and TRBJ2-5; D unresolved. The J call may be mistaken, given a closer DNA end match to TRBJ2-7. This CDR3 region has 11 residues. Germline V gene data show CDR1 as SNHLY and CDR2 as FYNNEI. CDR3 loop: CASSELHEQYF. CDR3 DNA sequence: TGTGCCAGCAGTGAATTGCACGAGCAGTACTTC.

This rearrangement joins TRBV6-5 to TRBJ2-3; D is unresolved. Trimming shortened V by 2 bases and J by 1 base, and 4 bases separated the two germline ends. This CDR3 has 13 residues. In germline, CDR1 is MNHEY, CDR2 SVGAGI. CDR3 sequence reads: CASSYKGTDTQYF. For the CDR3, the DNA is TGTGCCAGCAGTTACAAGGGCACAGATACGCAGTATTTT.

This rearrangement joins TRBV7-2 to TRBJ2-7; possibly TRBD2 for D (7 bases). Germline values: CDR1 SGHTA, CDR2 FQGNSA. The CDR3 loop spans 14 amino acids. V was cut by 5 bases and J by 4 bases, with 15 bases left in between. The CDR3 DNA sequence: TGTGCCAGCAGCGCGGGGGCTCAGCGTTACGAGCAGTACTTC. It encodes CASSAGAQRYEQYF.

The chain uses TRBV7-3 and TRBJ2-5; D gene unclear. The CDR3 is made up of 13 amino acids. Germline V gene lookup returns CDR1 SGHTA and CDR2 FQGTGA. V gave up 4 bases and J gave up 5 bases, with 11 bases separating them. As DNA, the CDR3 is TGTGCCAGCAGCTCCCACGCGCTCGAGACCCAGTACTTC. Translating gives CASSSHALETQYF.

The chain uses TRBV7-9 and TRBJ1-3; TRBD1 matches 7 bases. V lost 5 bases and J lost 0; bases outside the gene matches: 7. The CDR3 totals 16 residues. In germline, CDR1 is SEHNR, CDR2 FQNEAQ (reference sequence). The CDR3 here is CASSEMGQTSGNTIYF. CDR3 coding DNA: TGTGCCAGCAGCGAGATGGGACAGACCTCTGGAAACACCATATATTTT.

The chain carries TRBV30 and TRBJ1-2; D is perhaps TRBD1 (6 bases). The CDR3 covers 17 residues. Trimming shortened V by 2 bases and J by 3 bases, and 22 bases separated the two germline ends. Germline V gene lookup returns CDR1 GTSNPN and CDR2 SVGIG (reference sequence). The DNA for the CDR3 is TGTGCCTGGAGTTTGTACATCGTAGCCGGACAGCACTATGGCTACACCTTC. Its protein is CAWSLYIVAGQHYGYTF.